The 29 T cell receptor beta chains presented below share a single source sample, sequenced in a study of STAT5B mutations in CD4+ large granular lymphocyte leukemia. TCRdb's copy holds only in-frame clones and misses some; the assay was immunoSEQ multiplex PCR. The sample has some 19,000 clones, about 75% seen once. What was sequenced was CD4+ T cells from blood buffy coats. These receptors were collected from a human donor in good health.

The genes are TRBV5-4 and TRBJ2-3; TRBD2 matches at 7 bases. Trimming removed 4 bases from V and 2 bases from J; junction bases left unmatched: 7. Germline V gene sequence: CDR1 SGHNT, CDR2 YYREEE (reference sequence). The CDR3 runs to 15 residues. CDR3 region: CASSGGTKYTDTQYF. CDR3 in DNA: TGTGCCAGCAGCGGGGGGACTAAATACACAGATACGCAGTATTTT. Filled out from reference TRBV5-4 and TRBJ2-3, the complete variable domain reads ETGVTQSPTHLIKTRGQQVTLRCSSQSGHNTVSWYQQALGQGPQFIFQYYREEENGRGNFPPRFSGLQFPNYSSELNVNALELDDSALYLCASSGGTKYTDTQYFGPGTRLTVL.

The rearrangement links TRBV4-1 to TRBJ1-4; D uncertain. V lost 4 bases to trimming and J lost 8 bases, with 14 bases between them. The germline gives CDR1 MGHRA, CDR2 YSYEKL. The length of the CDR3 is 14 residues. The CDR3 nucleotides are TGCGCCAGCAGCCCCGCCCTCCCGAGGGAAAAACTGTTTTTT. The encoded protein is CASSPALPREKLFF.

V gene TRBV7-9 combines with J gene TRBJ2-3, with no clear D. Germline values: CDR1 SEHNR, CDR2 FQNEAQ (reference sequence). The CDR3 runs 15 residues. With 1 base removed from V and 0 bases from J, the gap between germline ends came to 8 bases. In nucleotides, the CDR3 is TGTGCCAGCAGCTTAGGACATTATAGCACAGATACGCAGTATTTT. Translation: CASSLGHYSTDTQYF.

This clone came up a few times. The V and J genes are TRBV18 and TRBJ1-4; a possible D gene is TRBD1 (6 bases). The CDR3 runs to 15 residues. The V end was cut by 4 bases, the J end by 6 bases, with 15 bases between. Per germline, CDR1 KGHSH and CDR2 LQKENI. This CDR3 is CASSRPTGADEKLFF. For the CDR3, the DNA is TGTGCCAGCTCACGACCGACAGGAGCGGATGAAAAACTGTTTTTT.

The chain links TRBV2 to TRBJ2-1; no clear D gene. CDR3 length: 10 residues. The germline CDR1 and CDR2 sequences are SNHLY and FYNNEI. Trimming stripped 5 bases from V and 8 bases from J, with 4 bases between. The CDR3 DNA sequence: TGTGCCAGCAGTACCCATGAGCAGTTCTTC. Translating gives CASSTHEQFF. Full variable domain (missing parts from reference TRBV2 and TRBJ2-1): EPEVTQTPSHQVTQMGQEVILRCVPISNHLYFYWYRQILGQKVEFLVSFYNNEISEKSEIFDDQFSVERPDGSNFTLKIRSTKLEDSAMYFCASSTHEQFFGPGTRLTVL.

In DNA, the CDR3 is TGCGCCAGCGCCCTCGGGCTAGCACGCACCGGGGAGCTGTTTTTT. As protein: CASALGLARTGELFF. The V gene is TRBV5-1, the J gene TRBJ2-2; D may be TRBD2 (5 bases). V lost 7 bases and J 4 bases, leaving 17 bases between the germline ends. This CDR3 contains 15 residues. Germline loops: CDR1 SGHRS, CDR2 YFSETQ.

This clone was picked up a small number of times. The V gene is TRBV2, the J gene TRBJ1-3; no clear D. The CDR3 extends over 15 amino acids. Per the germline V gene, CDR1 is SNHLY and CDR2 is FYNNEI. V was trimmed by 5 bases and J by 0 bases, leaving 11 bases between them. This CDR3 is CASSTDGFSGNTIYF. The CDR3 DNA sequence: TGTGCCAGCAGTACGGACGGATTCTCTGGAAACACCATATATTTT.

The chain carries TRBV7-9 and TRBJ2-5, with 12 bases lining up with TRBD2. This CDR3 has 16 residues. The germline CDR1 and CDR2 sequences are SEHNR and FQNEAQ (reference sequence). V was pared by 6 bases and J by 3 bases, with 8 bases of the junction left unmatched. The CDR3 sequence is CASRASGRAREETQYF. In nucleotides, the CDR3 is TGTGCCAGCAGAGCTAGCGGGAGGGCTAGGGAAGAGACCCAGTACTTC.

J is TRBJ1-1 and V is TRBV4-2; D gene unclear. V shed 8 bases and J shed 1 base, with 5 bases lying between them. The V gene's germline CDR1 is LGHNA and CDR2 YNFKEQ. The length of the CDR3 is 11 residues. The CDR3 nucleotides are TGTGCCAGCGCAACGAACACTGAAGCTTTCTTT. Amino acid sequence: CASATNTEAFF.

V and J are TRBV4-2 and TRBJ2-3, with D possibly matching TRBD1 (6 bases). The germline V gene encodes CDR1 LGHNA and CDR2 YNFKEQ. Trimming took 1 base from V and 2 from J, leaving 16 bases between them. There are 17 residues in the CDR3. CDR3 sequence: CASSQGWGQQDTDTQYF. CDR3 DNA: TGTGCCAGCAGCCAAGGCTGGGGGCAGCAAGACACAGATACGCAGTATTTT.

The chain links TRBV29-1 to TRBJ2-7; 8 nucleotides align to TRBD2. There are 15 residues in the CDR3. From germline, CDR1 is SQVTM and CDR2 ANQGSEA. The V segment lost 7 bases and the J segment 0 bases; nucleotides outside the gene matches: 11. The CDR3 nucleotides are TGCAGCGGAGGTGGTGGCGGGAGGAACTCCTACGAGCAGTACTTC. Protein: CSGGGGGRNSYEQYF.

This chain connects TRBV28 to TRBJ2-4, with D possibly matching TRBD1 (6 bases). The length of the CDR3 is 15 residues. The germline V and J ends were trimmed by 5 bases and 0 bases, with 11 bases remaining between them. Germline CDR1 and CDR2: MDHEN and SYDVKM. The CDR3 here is CASSTGQIAKNIQYF. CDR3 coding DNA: TGTGCCAGCAGTACGGGACAAATAGCCAAAAACATTCAGTACTTC.

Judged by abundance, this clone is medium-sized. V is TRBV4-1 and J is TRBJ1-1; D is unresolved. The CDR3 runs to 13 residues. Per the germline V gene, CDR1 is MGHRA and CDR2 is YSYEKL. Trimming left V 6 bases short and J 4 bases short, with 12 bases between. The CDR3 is CASSSLGRTEAFF. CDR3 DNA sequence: TGCGCCAGCAGTTCCCTCGGGCGCACTGAAGCTTTCTTT.

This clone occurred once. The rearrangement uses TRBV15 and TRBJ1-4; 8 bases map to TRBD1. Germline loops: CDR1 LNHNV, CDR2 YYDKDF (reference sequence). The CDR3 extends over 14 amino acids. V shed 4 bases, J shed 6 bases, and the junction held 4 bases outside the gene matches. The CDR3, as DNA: TGTGCCACCAGCACCAGGGGGCCTGATGAAAAACTGTTTTTT. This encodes CATSTRGPDEKLFF.

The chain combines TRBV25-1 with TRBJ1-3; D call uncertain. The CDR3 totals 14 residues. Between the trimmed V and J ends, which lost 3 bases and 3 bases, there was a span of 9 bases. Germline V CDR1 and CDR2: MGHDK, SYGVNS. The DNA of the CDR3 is TGTGCCAGCAGTGAGGGGAGGAGTGGAAACACCATATATTTT. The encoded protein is CASSEGRSGNTIYF.

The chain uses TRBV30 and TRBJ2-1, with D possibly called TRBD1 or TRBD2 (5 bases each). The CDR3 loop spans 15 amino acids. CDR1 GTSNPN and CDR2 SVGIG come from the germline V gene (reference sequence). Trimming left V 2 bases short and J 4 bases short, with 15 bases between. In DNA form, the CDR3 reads TGTGCCTGGAGTCGGGACCAGAGCATGTACAATGAGCAGTTCTTC. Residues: CAWSRDQSMYNEQFF.

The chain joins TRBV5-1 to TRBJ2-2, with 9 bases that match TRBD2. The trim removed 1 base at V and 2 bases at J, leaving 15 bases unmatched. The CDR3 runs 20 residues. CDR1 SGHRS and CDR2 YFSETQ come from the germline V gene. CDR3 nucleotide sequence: TGCGCCAGCAGCTTGCGGCCTAGCGGGATCCAGCAAGCTAACACCGGGGAGCTGTTTTTT. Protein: CASSLRPSGIQQANTGELFF.

The CDR3 loop reads CASIGPYEQYF. The CDR3 DNA is TGTGCCAGCATCGGGCCCTACGAGCAGTACTTC. The chain combines TRBV6-5 with TRBJ2-7; D gene ambiguous. V dropped 7 bases and J dropped 2 bases, with 6 bases sitting between them. Germline V lookup: CDR1 MNHEY, CDR2 SVGAGI. The CDR3 length is 11 residues.

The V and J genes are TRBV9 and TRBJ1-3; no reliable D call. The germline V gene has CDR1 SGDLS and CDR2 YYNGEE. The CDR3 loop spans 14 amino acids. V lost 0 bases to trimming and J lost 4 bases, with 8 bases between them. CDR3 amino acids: CASSVGRAGNTIYF. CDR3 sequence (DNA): TGTGCCAGCAGCGTAGGTAGGGCAGGAAACACCATATATTTT. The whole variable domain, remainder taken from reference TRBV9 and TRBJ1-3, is DSGVTQTPKHLITATGQRVTLRCSPRSGDLSVYWYQQSLDQGLQFLIQYYNGEERAKGNILERFSAQQFPDLHSELNLSSLELGDSALYFCASSVGRAGNTIYFGEGSWLTVV.

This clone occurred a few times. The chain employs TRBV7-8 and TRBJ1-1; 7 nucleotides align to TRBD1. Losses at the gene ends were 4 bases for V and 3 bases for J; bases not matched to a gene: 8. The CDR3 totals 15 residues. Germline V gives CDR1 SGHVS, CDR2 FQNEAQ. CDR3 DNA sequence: TGTGCCAGCAGCTCCCAAACAGGGGCGGACACTGAAGCTTTCTTT. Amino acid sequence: CASSSQTGADTEAFF.

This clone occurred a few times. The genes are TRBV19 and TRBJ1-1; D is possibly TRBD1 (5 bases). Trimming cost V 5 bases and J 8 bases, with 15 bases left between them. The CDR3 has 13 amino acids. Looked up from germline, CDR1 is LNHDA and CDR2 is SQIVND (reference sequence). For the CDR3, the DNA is TGTGCCAGTAGTGCCACAGGAAGTCCCGAAGCTTTCTTT. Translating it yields CASSATGSPEAFF.

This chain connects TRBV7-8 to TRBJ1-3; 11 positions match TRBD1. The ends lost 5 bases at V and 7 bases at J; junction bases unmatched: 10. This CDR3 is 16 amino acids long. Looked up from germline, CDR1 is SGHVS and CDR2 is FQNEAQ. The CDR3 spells CASSPTRTGGGNTIYF. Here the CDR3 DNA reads TGTGCCAGCAGCCCCACTCGGACAGGGGGCGGGAACACCATATATTTT.

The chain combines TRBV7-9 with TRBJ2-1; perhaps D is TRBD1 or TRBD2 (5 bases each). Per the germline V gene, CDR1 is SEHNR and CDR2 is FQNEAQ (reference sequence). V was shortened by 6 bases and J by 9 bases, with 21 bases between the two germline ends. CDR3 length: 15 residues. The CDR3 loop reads CASSHDGTTPFEQFF. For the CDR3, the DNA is TGTGCCAGCAGTCATGACGGGACCACACCCTTTGAGCAGTTCTTC. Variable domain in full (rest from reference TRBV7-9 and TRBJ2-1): DTGVSQNPRHKITKRGQNVTFRCDPISEHNRLYWYRQTLGQGPEFLTYFQNEAQLEKSRLLSDRFSAERPKGSFSTLEIQRTEQGDSAMYLCASSHDGTTPFEQFFGPGTRLTVL.

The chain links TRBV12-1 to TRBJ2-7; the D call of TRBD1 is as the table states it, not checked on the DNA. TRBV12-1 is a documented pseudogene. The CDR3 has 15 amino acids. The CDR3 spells CASSFAYYPDRGQYF. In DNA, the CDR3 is TGTGCCAGCAGCTTTGCGTACTACCCTGACAGGGGGCAGTACTTC.

The CDR3 loop reads CASSPRTGGLNEQFF. The DNA for the CDR3 is TGTGCCAGCAGCCCCCGGACAGGGGGTTTGAATGAGCAGTTCTTC. This chain links TRBV5-4 with TRBJ2-1, with 10 bases identical to TRBD1. J was trimmed by 7 bases and V by 4 bases; bases with no gene match: 8. The CDR3 consists of 15 residues. Germline CDR1 is SGHNT and CDR2 is YYREEE (reference sequence).

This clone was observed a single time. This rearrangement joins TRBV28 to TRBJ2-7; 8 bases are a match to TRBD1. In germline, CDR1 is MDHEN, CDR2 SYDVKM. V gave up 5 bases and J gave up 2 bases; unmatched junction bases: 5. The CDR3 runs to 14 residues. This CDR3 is CASSTSTGAYEQYF. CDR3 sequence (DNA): TGTGCCAGCAGTACCTCGACAGGGGCCTACGAGCAGTACTTC.

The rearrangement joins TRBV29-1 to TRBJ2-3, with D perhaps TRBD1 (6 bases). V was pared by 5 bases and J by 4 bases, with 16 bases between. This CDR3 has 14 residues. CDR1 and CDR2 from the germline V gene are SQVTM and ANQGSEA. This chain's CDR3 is CSVPDRQVSDTQYF. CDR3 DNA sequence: TGCAGCGTTCCCGACAGGCAGGTGTCAGATACGCAGTATTTT.

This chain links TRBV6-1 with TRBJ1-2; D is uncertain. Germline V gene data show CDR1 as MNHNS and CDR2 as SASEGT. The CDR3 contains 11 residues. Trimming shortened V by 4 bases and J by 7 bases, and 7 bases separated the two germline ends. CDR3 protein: CASSVGFGYTF. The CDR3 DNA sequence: TGTGCCAGCAGTGTTGGATTTGGCTACACCTTC.

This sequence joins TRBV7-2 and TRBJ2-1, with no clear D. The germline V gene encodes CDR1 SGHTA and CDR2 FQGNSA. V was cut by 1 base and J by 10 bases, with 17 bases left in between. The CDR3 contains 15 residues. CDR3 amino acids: CASSLEGDRPIEQFF. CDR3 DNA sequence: TGTGCCAGCAGCTTAGAGGGCGACCGCCCTATAGAGCAGTTCTTC.